These T cell receptor beta chains were read from a single sample in a study of cytomegalovirus exposure and HLA in healthy donors. TCRdb's table, derived via immunoSEQ multiplex PCR, lists solely in-frame clones and lacks some. The sample shows some 120,000 clones, under 85% of them seen only once. The sample taken for sequencing was PBMCs. All receptors come from a woman aged 45-65 years in good health and CMV-seropositive. The CDR3 runs from the conserved cysteine through the conserved F or W.

CDR3aa	j_gene	v_gene
CAWSVAAIQETQYF	TRBJ2-5	TRBV30
CASSYSDSGETQYF	TRBJ2-5	TRBV6-5
CASSLQGPSYNEQFF	TRBJ2-1	TRBV4-2
CASSEEGTDTQYF	TRBJ2-3	TRBV6-4
CASSQASADRTGGNTIYF	TRBJ1-3	TRBV5-4
CASSWEAGPSSGYTF	TRBJ1-2	TRBV5-4
CASSMGAGASYEQYF	TRBJ2-7	TRBV19
CASSATEGRSAFF	TRBJ1-1	TRBV5-1
CAISESWTGTEGEQFF	TRBJ2-1	TRBV10-3
CAISEESGGVGNTIYF	TRBJ1-3	TRBV10-3
CASRHQSGTGEPKAFF	TRBJ1-1	TRBV19
CASSLIPGGGLTDTQYF	TRBJ2-3	TRBV7-2
CASSPLAGKGTQYF	TRBJ2-3	TRBV10-2
CASSWTMGTGANVLTF	TRBJ2-6	TRBV5-1
CAISDKSGDRDEQFF	TRBJ2-1	TRBV10-3
CASSLAGDTDTQYF	TRBJ2-3	TRBV10-3
CASSQGASGGVTDTQYF	TRBJ2-3	TRBV4-2
CASSALAGDTQYF	TRBJ2-3	TRBV7-6
CASSPGRETQYF	TRBJ2-5	TRBV18
CASSSSSDGYTF	TRBJ1-2	TRBV7-8
CASSLPSNTGELFF	TRBJ2-2	TRBV4-2
CASSVGSGGLVETQYF	TRBJ2-5	TRBV9
CASCRTAGSYEQYF	TRBJ2-7	TRBV19
CASSLAEGIGYTF	TRBJ1-2	TRBV7-2
CASGTGLYEQYF	TRBJ2-7	TRBV7-2
CASSQGIGVSGELFF	TRBJ2-2	TRBV4-1
CASGPGQPQHF	TRBJ1-5	TRBV12-5
CASSMIPPLANYGYTF	TRBJ1-2	TRBV19
CASSFQVSGANVLTF	TRBJ2-6	TRBV27
CASSRLVGETQYF	TRBJ2-5	TRBV4-1
CASSPTGTRDYGYTF	TRBJ1-2	TRBV18
CASSLAQPSYEQYF	TRBJ2-7	TRBV5-8
CASGSRGRTDTQYF	TRBJ2-3	TRBV2
CAWSVQRGNIQYF	TRBJ2-4	TRBV30
CASSSWTGGTDTQYF	TRBJ2-3	TRBV27
CATRQGSDEQFF	TRBJ2-1	TRBV19
CASSPLAGVPDTQYF	TRBJ2-3	TRBV27
CASSLGGTGGAYEQYF	TRBJ2-7	TRBV5-1
CASSRYLDQRNNEQFF	TRBJ2-1	TRBV19
CASRQGWGTEAFF	TRBJ1-1	TRBV25-1
CASSVDLSTDTQYF	TRBJ2-3	TRBV9
CASSLRTGTYEQYF	TRBJ2-7	TRBV11-3
CATSRDRARGPQHF	TRBJ1-5	TRBV15
CASSPLGQVSYSNQPQHF	TRBJ1-5	TRBV27
CASSPGTGRNTGELFF	TRBJ2-2	TRBV5-6
CATQGQGRRMNTEAFF	TRBJ1-1	TRBV2
CASSREGSGGAQNEQFF	TRBJ2-1	TRBV21-1
CASSLGSGGVTQYF	TRBJ2-5	TRBV7-2
CASSLAGGCIQYF	TRBJ2-4	TRBV5-4
CASSTGQGPQETQYF	TRBJ2-5	TRBV5-1
CASRHDSQETQYF	TRBJ2-5	TRBV11-3